The present T cell receptor (beta chain) was sequenced within a study of blood T cell repertoires in COVID-19. Some clones are missing from TCRdb's copy, which holds only in-frame ones; the method was immunoSEQ multiplex PCR. The data hold roughly 100,000 clones, with around 73% observed a single time. CDR1 ENHRY and CDR2 SYGVKD come from the germline V gene. The CDR3 sequence is 16 residues long. V trimming: 4 bases; J trimming: 7 bases; junction bases outside the gene matches: 9. The J gene is TRBJ1-6, the V gene TRBV10-3; 8 bases match TRBD1. Sequencing was performed on peripheral blood. This sequence was found in a man in his fifties or sixties with active or convalescent COVID-19. DNA of the CDR3: TGTGCCATCAGTGGTCAGGGGGGACAGGAGAATTCACCCCTCCACTTT. Its translation: CAISGQGGQENSPLHF.